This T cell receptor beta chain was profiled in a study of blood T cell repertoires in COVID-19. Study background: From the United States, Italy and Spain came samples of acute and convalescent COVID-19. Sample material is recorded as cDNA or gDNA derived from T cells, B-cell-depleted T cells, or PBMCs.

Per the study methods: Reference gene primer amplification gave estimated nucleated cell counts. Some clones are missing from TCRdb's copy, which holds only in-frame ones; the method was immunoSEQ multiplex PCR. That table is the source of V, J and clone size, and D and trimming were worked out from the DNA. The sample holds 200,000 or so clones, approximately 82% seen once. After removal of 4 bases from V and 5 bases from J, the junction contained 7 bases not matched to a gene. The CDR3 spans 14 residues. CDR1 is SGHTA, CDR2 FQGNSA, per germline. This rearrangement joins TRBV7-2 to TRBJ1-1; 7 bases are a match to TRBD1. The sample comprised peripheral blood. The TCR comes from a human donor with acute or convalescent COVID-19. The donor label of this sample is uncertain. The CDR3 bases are TGTGCCAGCAGCTCGGGACAGAAGTTAACTGAAGCTTTCTTT. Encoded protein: CASSSGQKLTEAFF.